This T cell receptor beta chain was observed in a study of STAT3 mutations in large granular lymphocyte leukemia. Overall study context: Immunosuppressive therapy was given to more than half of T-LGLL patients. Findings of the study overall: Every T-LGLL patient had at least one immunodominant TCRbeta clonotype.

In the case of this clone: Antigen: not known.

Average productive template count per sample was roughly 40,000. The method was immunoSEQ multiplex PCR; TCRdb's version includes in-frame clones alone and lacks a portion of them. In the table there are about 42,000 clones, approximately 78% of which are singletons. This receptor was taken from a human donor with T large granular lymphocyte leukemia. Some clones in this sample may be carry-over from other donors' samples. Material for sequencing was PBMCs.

The CDR3 spells CASSTYLRNEQFF. The CDR3 DNA is TGTGCCAGCAGCACGTACTTGAGGAATGAGCAGTTCTTC. The chain uses TRBV7-2 and TRBJ2-1; D gene ambiguous. The germline gives CDR1 SGHTA, CDR2 FQGNSA. Deletions cut 5 bases from V and 7 bases from J, with 12 bases between. This CDR3 spans 13 amino acids.